A selection of T cell receptor beta chains follows, all from one sample in a study of blood T cell repertoires in COVID-19. TCRdb keeps only in-frame clones here, not all; method: immunoSEQ multiplex PCR. The top ten clones hold around 8.4% of a sample with some 160,000 clones, approximately 80% of them seen once. Sequencing used peripheral blood. The receptors derive from a woman aged 80 or over with COVID-19, enrolled during active disease. The CDR3 runs from the conserved cysteine through the conserved F or W. D genes are given only for firm matches. A row's size may be missing; if present it is once, few, many or a size class.

j_gene: TRBJ1-5
v_gene: TRBV21-1
abundance: -
d_gene: -
CDR3nt: TGTGCCAGCAGCGGACCCAGGGGTAGCAATCAGCCCCAGCATTTT
CDR3aa: CASSGPRGSNQPQHF

j_gene: TRBJ1-2
v_gene: TRBV7-8
abundance: -
d_gene: TRBD1
CDR3nt: TGTGCCAGCAAATCACAGGGGGCGCTGAGCTATGGCTACACCTTC
CDR3aa: CASKSQGALSYGYTF

j_gene: TRBJ2-3
v_gene: TRBV7-8
abundance: once
d_gene: -
CDR3nt: TGTGCCAGCAGCCCGGGGTACACAGCCACAGATACGCAGTATTTT
CDR3aa: CASSPGYTATDTQYF

j_gene: TRBJ2-2
v_gene: TRBV24-1
abundance: once
d_gene: -
CDR3nt: TGTGCCACCAGTGATTTGGAACAGGGTTTGGCCGGGGAGCTGTTTTTT
CDR3aa: CATSDLEQGLAGELFF

j_gene: TRBJ2-1
v_gene: TRBV19
abundance: -
d_gene: TRBD1
CDR3nt: TGTGCCAGTAGGAGTAGGGACAGTTACTATGGGCAGTTCTTC
CDR3aa: CASRSRDSYYGQFF

j_gene: TRBJ1-2
v_gene: TRBV15
abundance: -
d_gene: TRBD1
CDR3nt: TGTGCCACCAGCAGAGCGGGACAGCTGTATGGCTACACCTTC
CDR3aa: CATSRAGQLYGYTF

j_gene: TRBJ2-7
v_gene: TRBV2
abundance: -
d_gene: -
CDR3nt: TGTGCCAGCAGCGGAGGGACGGCCGGGATATCGCAGTACTTC
CDR3aa: CASSGGTAGISQYF

j_gene: TRBJ2-5
v_gene: TRBV19
abundance: -
d_gene: TRBD2
CDR3nt: TGTGCCAGTAGTATTACTAGCGGGCAAGAGACCCAGTACTTC
CDR3aa: CASSITSGQETQYF

j_gene: TRBJ2-5
v_gene: TRBV9
abundance: -
d_gene: -
CDR3nt: TGTGCCAGCAGCCCCCGCTCAGGCCCAATGTGGGAGACCCAGTACTTC
CDR3aa: CASSPRSGPMWETQYF

j_gene: TRBJ2-3
v_gene: TRBV19
abundance: once
d_gene: -
CDR3nt: TGTGCCAGTAGTACAGGGGGGGATACGCAGTATTTT
CDR3aa: CASSTGGDTQYF

j_gene: TRBJ1-1
v_gene: TRBV6-1
abundance: -
d_gene: -
CDR3nt: TGTGCCAGCAGTGAACATCAACGGAGCGAAGCTTTCTTT
CDR3aa: CASSEHQRSEAFF

j_gene: TRBJ2-7
v_gene: TRBV4-2
abundance: -
d_gene: TRBD2
CDR3nt: TGTGCCAGCAGCCAAGATACGGGGGGGAGCTCCTACGAGCAGTACTTC
CDR3aa: CASSQDTGGSSYEQYF

j_gene: TRBJ2-2
v_gene: TRBV19
abundance: -
d_gene: -
CDR3nt: TGTGCCAGTAGTCGCCTAGCTAGGAACACCGGGGAGCTGTTTTTT
CDR3aa: CASSRLARNTGELFF

j_gene: TRBJ2-3
v_gene: TRBV19
abundance: -
d_gene: TRBD2
CDR3nt: TGTGCCAGTAGTCCCCTAGCGGGGGGGATCGGCGATACGCAGTATTTT
CDR3aa: CASSPLAGGIGDTQYF

j_gene: TRBJ2-7
v_gene: TRBV2
abundance: -
d_gene: TRBD2
CDR3nt: TGTGCCAGCCGACGGACTAGCGGGGGGGCGGGCTACGAGCAGTACTTC
CDR3aa: CASRRTSGGAGYEQYF

j_gene: TRBJ2-3
v_gene: TRBV5-1
abundance: -
d_gene: -
CDR3nt: TGCGCCAGCAGCTTGGGACAGGAGGATGTAGATACGCAGTATTTT
CDR3aa: CASSLGQEDVDTQYF

j_gene: TRBJ1-6
v_gene: TRBV3-1/TRBV3-2
abundance: -
d_gene: -
CDR3nt: TGTGCCAGCAGCCTAACGACAGGTTCACCCCTCCACTTT
CDR3aa: CASSLTTGSPLHF

j_gene: TRBJ1-5
v_gene: TRBV12-3/TRBV12-4
abundance: -
d_gene: -
CDR3nt: TGTGCCAGCAGTTGGACAGACAATCAGCCCCAGCATTTT
CDR3aa: CASSWTDNQPQHF

j_gene: TRBJ1-5
v_gene: TRBV6-5
abundance: once
d_gene: -
CDR3nt: TGTGCCAGCAGCCCACTGGTGAATCAGCCCCAGCATTTT
CDR3aa: CASSPLVNQPQHF

j_gene: TRBJ1-1
v_gene: TRBV5-1
abundance: once
d_gene: TRBD1
CDR3nt: TGCGCCAGCAGCTGGACGCCGGGACAGGGGGCTGTTGAAGCTTTCTTT
CDR3aa: CASSWTPGQGAVEAFF

j_gene: TRBJ2-7
v_gene: TRBV5-1
abundance: -
d_gene: -
CDR3nt: TGCGCCAGCAGCTTGGGGGCCCTTCCAGACGGGAAGCAGTACTTC
CDR3aa: CASSLGALPDGKQYF

j_gene: TRBJ1-5
v_gene: TRBV6-5
abundance: -
d_gene: -
CDR3nt: TGTGCCAGCAGTTATGGACAGCCTGGGCAGCCCCAGCATTTT
CDR3aa: CASSYGQPGQPQHF

j_gene: TRBJ1-1
v_gene: TRBV6-5
abundance: -
d_gene: -
CDR3nt: TGTGCCAGCAGTCGTATTCGTAACACTGAAGCTTTCTTT
CDR3aa: CASSRIRNTEAFF

j_gene: TRBJ2-7
v_gene: TRBV6-5
abundance: few
d_gene: -
CDR3nt: TGTGCCAGCAAGGCCGGGAGAGTGGTACACGAGCAGTACTTC
CDR3aa: CASKAGRVVHEQYF

j_gene: TRBJ2-1
v_gene: TRBV7-7
abundance: -
d_gene: -
CDR3nt: TGTGCTAGCAGCTTGGAAACAGGATTGGAGCAGTTCTTC
CDR3aa: CASSLETGLEQFF

j_gene: TRBJ1-2
v_gene: TRBV6-5
abundance: -
d_gene: TRBD1
CDR3nt: TGTGCCAGCAGCCCAGGGGGCTTATACTATGGCTACACCTTC
CDR3aa: CASSPGGLYYGYTF

j_gene: TRBJ1-1
v_gene: TRBV3-1/TRBV3-2
abundance: -
d_gene: -
CDR3nt: TGTGCCAGCAGCCCACTCACCCAGGGGACTGAAGCTTTCTTT
CDR3aa: CASSPLTQGTEAFF

j_gene: TRBJ2-3
v_gene: TRBV5-1
abundance: -
d_gene: TRBD1
CDR3nt: TGCGCCAGCAGCCCTCCTCAAGGGGGCCACACAGATACGCAGTATTTT
CDR3aa: CASSPPQGGHTDTQYF

j_gene: TRBJ2-2
v_gene: TRBV9
abundance: -
d_gene: -
CDR3nt: TGTGCCAGCAGCGTGTTGGAGGGGAGCACCGGGGAGCTGTTTTTT
CDR3aa: CASSVLEGSTGELFF

j_gene: TRBJ1-3
v_gene: TRBV2
abundance: -
d_gene: -
CDR3nt: TGTGCCAGCAGTACGGTCTCTGGAAACACCATATATTTT
CDR3aa: CASSTVSGNTIYF

j_gene: TRBJ2-7
v_gene: TRBV15
abundance: -
d_gene: -
CDR3nt: TGTGCCACCAGCCCAGATGGTGGGAGGAGCCTAGCGTCCTCCTACGAGCAGTACTTC
CDR3aa: CATSPDGGRSLASSYEQYF

j_gene: TRBJ2-2
v_gene: TRBV2
abundance: -
d_gene: TRBD2
CDR3nt: TGTGCCAGCAGCGTAGTGGCGGGAGGGGGTCCCGGGGAGCTGTTTTTT
CDR3aa: CASSVVAGGGPGELFF

j_gene: TRBJ2-3
v_gene: TRBV5-1
abundance: -
d_gene: -
CDR3nt: TGCGCCAGACTAGGCCGCGGCTCCTCCACAGATACGCAGTATTTT
CDR3aa: CARLGRGSSTDTQYF

j_gene: TRBJ1-2
v_gene: TRBV24-1
abundance: -
d_gene: -
CDR3nt: TGTGCCACCAGTGACTACGGACAGACGTTCTATGGCTACACCTTC
CDR3aa: CATSDYGQTFYGYTF

j_gene: TRBJ1-3
v_gene: TRBV5-1
abundance: once
d_gene: -
CDR3nt: TGCGCCAGCAGCCTAACTACACCCAGGGGAGGAAACACCATATATTTT
CDR3aa: CASSLTTPRGGNTIYF

j_gene: TRBJ2-1
v_gene: TRBV7-7
abundance: -
d_gene: -
CDR3nt: TGTGCTAGCAGCTTGCGGCAGACCGATGAGCAGTTCTTC
CDR3aa: CASSLRQTDEQFF

j_gene: TRBJ2-5
v_gene: TRBV3-1/TRBV3-2
abundance: -
d_gene: TRBD2
CDR3nt: TGTGCCAGCAGAGGGCTAGCGGGAGCTCGAGGCGGGGCCCAGTACTTC
CDR3aa: CASRGLAGARGGAQYF

j_gene: TRBJ2-3
v_gene: TRBV6-1
abundance: -
d_gene: TRBD2
CDR3nt: TGTGCCAGCCGTGTGACTAGCGGGGGGCCCAGAGGAGATACGCAGTATTTT
CDR3aa: CASRVTSGGPRGDTQYF

j_gene: TRBJ1-1
v_gene: TRBV19
abundance: once
d_gene: TRBD1
CDR3nt: TGTGCCAGCCGGGGGGACAGGGGGAATATTCTTGAAGCTTTCTTT
CDR3aa: CASRGDRGNILEAFF

j_gene: TRBJ2-5
v_gene: TRBV9
abundance: once
d_gene: TRBD2
CDR3nt: TGTGCCAGCAGCGTAGGGATAGCGGGGAAAGAGACCCAGTACTTC
CDR3aa: CASSVGIAGKETQYF

j_gene: TRBJ1-1
v_gene: TRBV2
abundance: -
d_gene: TRBD1
CDR3nt: TGTGCCAGGTCGGGACAGCCGAACACTGAAGCTTTCTTT
CDR3aa: CARSGQPNTEAFF

j_gene: TRBJ1-1
v_gene: TRBV29-1
abundance: -
d_gene: -
CDR3nt: TGCAGCGTTACCCTTCCGACATCGAACACTGAAGCTTTCTTT
CDR3aa: CSVTLPTSNTEAFF

j_gene: TRBJ2-5
v_gene: TRBV5-1
abundance: -
d_gene: -
CDR3nt: TGCGCCAGCAGCTTGGAGGCGGGTTGGGAGACCCAGTACTTC
CDR3aa: CASSLEAGWETQYF

j_gene: TRBJ1-1
v_gene: TRBV7-3
abundance: few
d_gene: TRBD1
CDR3nt: TGTGCCAGCAGCCGGGACAGTAACACTGAAGCTTTCTTT
CDR3aa: CASSRDSNTEAFF

j_gene: TRBJ1-2
v_gene: TRBV18
abundance: -
d_gene: TRBD1
CDR3nt: TGTGCCAGCTCACCGGGGCGGACAGGGTTCTATGGCTACACCTTC
CDR3aa: CASSPGRTGFYGYTF

j_gene: TRBJ1-1
v_gene: TRBV7-8
abundance: -
d_gene: TRBD1
CDR3nt: TGTGCCAGCATCCCCATCCAGGGGGCGAAGGTCACTGAAGCTTTCTTT
CDR3aa: CASIPIQGAKVTEAFF